Shown below are 14 T cell receptor beta chains from a single sample sequenced in a study of T cell repertoires in cytomegalovirus infection (dated by TCRdb to between 2018 and 2020). The sequencing machine was an Illumina HiSeq 1500. Using fastp trimming at Q25 and MiXCR clonotype assembly, TCRdb reanalyzed the public sequencing data and kept in-frame beta chains. Each entry merges the rows of one CDR3 protein and shows their most common DNA and genes. The sample has 740,000 or so distinct CDR3 sequences on record, roughly 36% of them singletons. Of the sample, under 3.5% is held by the ten largest clones. Sequencing was done on a sample of PBMCs. The source is a human donor in good health (CMV status not recorded). Some clones in this sample may be carry-over from other donors' samples.

CDR3 protein: CATKRGGNGYTF. The CDR3 nucleotides read TGTGCCACAAAACGTGGAGGGAACGGCTACACCTTC. The chain recombines TRBV12-3 or TRBV12-4 with TRBJ1-2; D is ambiguous. The CDR3 extends over 12 amino acids. V lost 10 bases, J lost 8 bases, and 17 bases lay in between.

This clonotype was seen many times. J is TRBJ1-3 and V is TRBV12-3 or TRBV12-4; no definite D call. Trimming cost V 5 bases and J 2 bases, with 4 bases left between them. This CDR3 has 12 amino acids. The CDR3 here is CASSLTGNTIYF. For the CDR3, the DNA is TGTGCCAGCAGTCTAACTGGAAACACCATATATTTT.

This clonotype was seen a single time. The V and J genes are TRBV4-2 and TRBJ2-7, with D possibly matching TRBD2 (6 bases). Germline V lookup: CDR1 LGHNA, CDR2 YNFKEQ. This CDR3 comprises 15 residues. Trimming left V 1 base short and J 3 bases short, with 13 bases between. The CDR3 DNA reads as TGTGCCAGCAGCCAAGGATCCGGGACTGGCTACGAGCAGTACTTC. It translates to CASSQGSGTGYEQYF.

The chain joins TRBV4-1 to TRBJ1-6, with a tentative D call TRBD1 (5 bases). The V gene lost 2 bases and the J gene lost 10 bases, with 15 bases spanning the gap. The CDR3 totals 15 residues. The germline gives CDR1 MGHRA, CDR2 YSYEKL. CDR3 coding DNA: TGCGCCAGCAGCCAATCCGAGGGGTCGGACTCACCCCTCCACTTT. Translation gives CASSQSEGSDSPLHF.

This clonotype has only one observation. V gene TRBV28 combines with J gene TRBJ2-7; perhaps D is TRBD1 or TRBD2 (5 bases each). Germline values: CDR1 MDHEN, CDR2 SYDVKM. The CDR3 runs 14 residues. The V end was cut by 3 bases, the J end by 2 bases, with 11 bases between. This chain's CDR3 is CASSLIGDPYEQYF. DNA of the CDR3: TGTGCCAGCAGTTTGATAGGGGACCCCTACGAGCAGTACTTC.

CDR3 coding DNA: TGTGCCAGCAGTTTTATCTATGGCTACACCTTC. It encodes CASSFIYGYTF. V and J are TRBV28 and TRBJ1-2; no firm D call. The germline V gene has CDR1 MDHEN and CDR2 SYDVKM. V lost 3 bases, J lost 4 bases, and 3 bases lay in between. The CDR3 contains 11 residues.

As concerns this clonotype: No conserved phenylalanine or tryptophan is present at the end of the CDR3, so a read error is the likely explanation. This rearrangement joins TRBV19 to TRBJ1-2; D unclear. This CDR3 region has 14 residues. Germline CDR1 and CDR2: LNHDA and SQIVND (reference sequence). The V and J ends lost 1 base and 4 bases respectively, with 10 bases between them. The CDR3 protein is CASSIGTAPYGYTI. For the CDR3, the DNA is TGTGCCAGTAGTATAGGCACGGCACCCTATGGCTACACCATC.

With respect to this clonotype: Its ends do not fully match the called genes, so a read error is possible. This sequence joins TRBV7-2 and TRBJ1-1, with D possibly being TRBD1 (6 bases). CDR1 and CDR2 from the germline V gene are SGHTA and FQGNSA. The CDR3 extends over 13 amino acids. CDR3 sequence reads: CASSFRTVPESFF. CDR3 coding DNA: TGTGCCAGTAGCTTCAGGACAGTTCCTGAATCTTTCTTT.

This clonotype was seen more than once but under ten times. The chain recombines TRBV28 with TRBJ1-3; D is perhaps TRBD1 (6 bases). CDR3 length: 16 residues. Germline CDR1 reads MDHEN; CDR2 reads SYDVKM. The germline V and J ends were trimmed by 3 bases and 0 bases, with 12 bases remaining between them. DNA for the CDR3: TGTGCCAGCAGTTTGGGGGGCCTATCCTCTGGAAACACCATATATTTT. As protein: CASSLGGLSSGNTIYF.

The chain joins TRBV20-1 to TRBJ1-3; 8 bases are shared with TRBD1. CDR1 DFQATT and CDR2 SNEGSKA come from the germline V gene (reference sequence). V lost 1 base and J lost 4; bases outside the gene matches: 9. This CDR3 spans 16 amino acids. In DNA form, the CDR3 reads TGCAGTGCTAGAGCCCTTCGGACAGGGATCGGAAACACCATATATTTT. Its protein is CSARALRTGIGNTIYF.

Points on this clonotype: The junction does not match germline at one end; this may be a read error. The chain couples TRBV4-1 to TRBJ2-7, with D uncertain. CDR3 length: 14 residues. Germline V lookup: CDR1 MGHRA, CDR2 YSYEKL. The CDR3 nucleotides read TGCTCCAGCAGACTGCAAGGGTCTTCCTACGAGCAGTACTTC. This sequence encodes CSSRLQGSSYEQYF.

The genes are TRBV20-1 and TRBJ2-7; 14 bases are a match to TRBD2. Trimming cost V 3 bases and J 2 bases; bases outside gene matches: 0. The germline gives CDR1 DFQATT, CDR2 SNEGSKA (reference sequence). The CDR3 loop spans 14 amino acids. The CDR3: CSARTSGRAYEQYF. The CDR3 coding sequence is TGCAGTGCTAGGACTAGCGGGAGGGCCTACGAGCAGTACTTC.

This clonotype was picked up a small number of times. This chain joins TRBV28 and TRBJ2-7; TRBD2 matches 7 bases. This CDR3 has 13 amino acids. Germline V CDR1 and CDR2: MDHEN, SYDVKM. V dropped 4 bases and J dropped 7; count of bases not matched to a gene: 7. The DNA of the CDR3 is TGTGCCAGCAGTTGGGTGCGGGGGAATGAGCAGTACTTC. Amino acids: CASSWVRGNEQYF.

V usage is TRBV5-1 and J usage is TRBJ2-7; 11 nucleotides agree with TRBD2. Per the germline V gene, CDR1 is SGHRS and CDR2 is YFSETQ. V shed 4 bases, J shed 4 bases, and the junction held 7 bases outside the gene matches. This CDR3 has 15 amino acids. CDR3 sequence (DNA): TGCGCCAGCAGCATAGCGGGAGGGCCCTCTTACGAGCAGTACTTC. Its translation: CASSIAGGPSYEQYF.